This T cell receptor beta chain was recovered during a study of response to subunit inactivated influenza vaccine. From germline, CDR1 is SNHLY and CDR2 FYNNEI. Between the trimmed V and J ends, which lost 4 bases and 2 bases, there was a span of 12 bases. This CDR3 comprises 15 residues. This clonotype was detected only a few times. The target antigen is unknown. General observations from the study: Few new T cells, the authors suggested, are recruited by each seasonal influenza vaccination.

Via MiXCR, TCRdb re-called the RT-PCR reads, giving one row per CDR3 protein. The table records a few hundred thousand distinct CDR3 sequences, 6.5% to 8% of them present only once. The chain is built from TRBV2 and TRBJ1-5, with D maybe TRBD1 (6 bases). The source was PBMCs from blood, collected less than 30 months after vaccination. The sequence was obtained from a man in his fifties or sixties who received an inactivated influenza vaccine. The CDR3 DNA follows: TGTGCCAGCAGTGTCTCAGGGGCCGGCAATCAGCCCCAGCATTTT. This codes for CASSVSGAGNQPQHF. Variable domain in full (rest from reference TRBV2 and TRBJ1-5): EPEVTQTPSHQVTQMGQEVILRCVPISNHLYFYWYRQILGQKVEFLVSFYNNEISEKSEIFDDQFSVERPDGSNFTLKIRSTKLEDSAMYFCASSVSGAGNQPQHFGDGTRLSIL.